These 5 T cell receptor beta chains originate from one sample sequenced in a study of cytomegalovirus exposure and HLA in healthy donors. In the PCR, 60 Vbeta and 13 Jbeta primers were used. Only in-frame clones appear in the TCRdb table, and some are missing; sequencing was by immunoSEQ multiplex PCR. The table lists approximately 93,000 clones, under 85% of them singletons, with under 4% in the top ten. Sample: PBMCs. These TCRs come from a woman aged 40 to 50 in good health and CMV-seronegative.

V and J are TRBV6-1 and TRBJ1-1, with unresolved D. The length of the CDR3 is 11 residues. Germline lookup yields CDR1 MNHNS and CDR2 SASEGT. The V end was cut by 6 bases, the J end by 7 bases, with 9 bases between. DNA of the CDR3: TGTGCCAGCAGGGCTGACTATGAAGCTTTCTTT. Amino acid sequence: CASRADYEAFF.

This chain uses TRBV27 with TRBJ2-7, with 9 bases fitting TRBD2. This CDR3 comprises 14 residues. CDR1 MNHEY and CDR2 SMNVEV come from the germline V gene (reference sequence). V trimming: 3 bases; J trimming: 3 bases; junction bases outside the gene matches: 3. The CDR3 DNA reads TGTGCCAGCAGTTTGTGGCGGGAGGGCTACGAGCAGTACTTC. This translates into CASSLWREGYEQYF.

This rearrangement joins TRBV29-1 to TRBJ2-5, with D possibly TRBD1 on 5 matching bases. This CDR3 is 14 amino acids long. The V end lost 3 bases, the J end lost 0 bases, and 11 bases lay between the germline ends. CDR1 and CDR2 from the germline V gene are SQVTM and ANQGSEA. The CDR3 loop is CSVDRAGHQETQYF. The CDR3 nucleotides read TGCAGCGTTGATAGGGCAGGGCACCAAGAGACCCAGTACTTC.

The chain uses TRBV5-1 and TRBJ2-7; the D gene is possibly TRBD1 (6 bases). V lost 0 bases, J lost 2 bases, and 9 bases lay in between. The CDR3 has 14 amino acids. Germline-derived CDR1 and CDR2 are SGHRS and YFSETQ. Here the CDR3 reads CASSLGGRTYEQYF. CDR3 nucleotides: TGCGCCAGCAGCTTGGGGGGGCGGACCTACGAGCAGTACTTC.

This clone showed up just once. The germline gene is not matched at one end of the junction; a read error may be the cause. The V and J genes are TRBV10-3 and TRBJ1-1; TRBD1 matches at 9 bases. CDR3 length: 14 residues. CDR1 is ENHRY and CDR2 is SYGVKD in the germline V gene. The CDR3 protein is CAISGQGMNTGAFF. The CDR3 bases are TGTGCCATCAGCGGACAGGGGATGAACACTGGAGCTTTCTTT.